This T cell receptor (beta chain) stems from a study of PD-1 blockade in classical Hodgkin lymphoma. For this clone: The antigen remains undetermined.

Whole-study results and caveats: For complete responders, baseline diversity was comparable to that of newly diagnosed patients.

Relapse was seen in all patients after autologous stem cell transplantation, and brentuximab vedotin exposure was variable. Method: immunoSEQ multiplex PCR; TCRdb's copy keeps in-frame clones and lacks some. The sample holds approximately 98,000 clones, roughly nine tenths seen once. The TCR sequence derives from a human donor with classical Hodgkin lymphoma. The input for sequencing was peripheral blood mononuclear cells (PBMCs), taken before the second cycle of nivolumab.

CDR3 sequence (DNA): TGTGCCAGCAGTGAAGTGGGGGCCAGGCAGTTCTTC. It translates to CASSEVGARQFF. The chain combines TRBV2 with TRBJ2-1; TRBD1 is a possible D gene (6 bases). Germline CDR1 and CDR2: SNHLY and FYNNEI. With 1 base removed from V and 12 bases from J, the gap between germline ends came to 10 bases. The CDR3 has 12 residues.